These 8 T cell receptor beta chains share one sample of origin, sequenced in a study of shared clonotypes between healthy human individuals. Sequenced by immunoSEQ multiplex PCR; TCRdb stores in-frame clones only, minus some. The table shows under 600,000 clones, with approximately 97% occurring only once. Sequencing was carried out using naive CD4+ T cells sorted from blood. Subset given: CD45RA+ positively selected. These receptors were collected from a woman in her twenties or thirties in good health.

CDR3 region: CASSPDRGTNTEAFF. CDR3 in DNA: TGTGCCAGCTCACCTGACAGGGGCACGAACACTGAAGCTTTCTTT. The chain is built from TRBV18 and TRBJ1-1; 8 positions match TRBD1. J lost 1 base, V lost 3 bases, and 4 bases had no gene match. CDR1 and CDR2 from the germline V gene are KGHSH and LQKENI. The CDR3 spans 15 residues.

V gene TRBV28 combines with J gene TRBJ2-3; 8 bases are shared with TRBD2. Looked up from germline, CDR1 is MDHEN and CDR2 is SYDVKM. Trimming removed 3 bases from V and 8 bases from J; junction bases left unmatched: 7. This CDR3 is built from 14 residues. CDR3 residues: CASSLIAGGATQYF. DNA for the CDR3: TGTGCCAGCAGTTTGATCGCGGGAGGAGCTACGCAGTATTTT.

This rearrangement joins TRBV5-5 to TRBJ2-6; the D gene is possibly TRBD2 (6 bases). Trimming left V 4 bases short and J 0 bases short, with 8 bases between. Germline CDR1 and CDR2: SGHKS and YYEKEE (reference sequence). The CDR3 extends over 15 amino acids. CDR3 bases: TGTGCCAGCAGCCTGGACTACTCTGGGGCCAACGTCCTGACTTTC. Translated: CASSLDYSGANVLTF.

The genes are TRBV10-1 and TRBJ2-7; TRBD2 matches 7 bases. The length of the CDR3 is 14 residues. Germline trimming cut 3 bases from V and 3 bases from J; bases unmatched to any gene: 5. Germline V CDR1 and CDR2: WNHNN, SYGVQD (reference sequence). The DNA for the CDR3 is TGCGCCAGCAGTGATAGTCTAGCGGTCTACGAGCAGTACTTC. It yields the protein CASSDSLAVYEQYF.

The V and J genes are TRBV4-1 and TRBJ1-2, with D possibly matching TRBD1 (5 bases). Per the germline V gene, CDR1 is MGHRA and CDR2 is YSYEKL. The V and J ends lost 1 base and 4 bases respectively, with 19 bases between them. This CDR3 contains 17 residues. CDR3 in DNA: TGCGCCAGCAGCCAAGTGGTTGTCAAGACAGCTTCCTATGGCTACACCTTC. This gives the protein CASSQVVVKTASYGYTF.

This clone was recorded once. V gene TRBV27 combines with J gene TRBJ2-5; D call uncertain. Trimming took off 3 bases at V and 4 bases at J, with 9 bases between the two ends. Germline lookup yields CDR1 MNHEY and CDR2 SMNVEV (reference sequence). The CDR3 extends over 13 amino acids. The CDR3 region is CASSFVRPETQYF. CDR3 DNA: TGTGCCAGCAGTTTTGTTCGTCCAGAGACCCAGTACTTC.

This sequence joins TRBV27 and TRBJ2-1; TRBD2 is a possible D gene (5 bases). The V end lost 7 bases, the J end lost 4 bases, and 29 bases lay between the germline ends. The CDR3 has 19 amino acids. Germline CDR1 and CDR2: MNHEY and SMNVEV (reference sequence). This CDR3 reads CASNGNIGDPKTTYNEQFF. In nucleotides, the CDR3 is TGTGCCAGCAACGGTAACATCGGGGATCCTAAAACAACATACAATGAGCAGTTCTTC.

This chain joins TRBV7-2 and TRBJ2-7, with D uncertain. Germline CDR1 SGHTA, CDR2 FQGNSA. The CDR3 length is 14 residues. V shed 1 base and J shed 0 bases, with 7 bases lying between them. CDR3 sequence reads: CASSLDRASYEQYF. CDR3 nucleotide sequence: TGTGCCAGCAGCTTAGACCGGGCCTCCTACGAGCAGTACTTC.